This section outlines one T cell receptor beta chain sequence together with its context. No antigen is known for it. Using immunoSEQ multiplex PCR, the repertoire was profiled, and TCRdb retains in-frame clones only, with some absent. The data hold more than 35,000 clones, with nearly 95% observed a single time. The entry originates in a study of resident and recirculating memory T cells in vitiligo. Findings of the study overall: No single dominant TCR clone appeared; lesion clonality varied.

Patients' lesions had not changed for the previous 6 months. No patient showed confetti depigmentation, a clinical sign of active disease. This receptor was identified in a male donor with vitiligo. The sample taken for sequencing was blood.

In DNA, the CDR3 is TGTGCCAGCAGCTTCCCGACTAGCGGAAATACAGATACGCAGTATTTT. Translated, it gives CASSFPTSGNTDTQYF. This chain joins TRBV13 and TRBJ2-3, with TRBD2 matching over 9 bases. The CDR3 loop spans 16 amino acids. The germline gives CDR1 PRHDT, CDR2 FYEKMQ (reference sequence). Trimming at V came to 3 bases and at J to 3 bases, leaving 7 bases not matched to a gene.